The T cell receptor (beta chain) under discussion was sequenced for a study of blood T cell repertoires in COVID-19. This CDR3 region has 14 residues. From germline, CDR1 is MDHEN and CDR2 SYDVKM. V was clipped by 3 bases and J by 1 base, with 9 bases between them. Per the authors' pipeline: The assay estimated nucleated cells by amplifying reference gene primers. Method: immunoSEQ multiplex PCR; TCRdb's copy keeps in-frame clones and lacks some. V and J calls plus clone size are reproduced from that table; the DNA served to infer D and trimming. The data hold about 170,000 clones, with roughly 80% observed a single time.

This chain uses TRBV28 with TRBJ2-5, with a possible D match to TRBD1 (5 bases). The receptor was derived from a woman between 65 and 79 years old with COVID-19, enrolled during active disease. The source material was peripheral blood. CDR3 amino acids: CASSFPTAQETQYF. The CDR3 DNA sequence: TGTGCCAGCAGTTTCCCGACAGCCCAAGAGACCCAGTACTTC.